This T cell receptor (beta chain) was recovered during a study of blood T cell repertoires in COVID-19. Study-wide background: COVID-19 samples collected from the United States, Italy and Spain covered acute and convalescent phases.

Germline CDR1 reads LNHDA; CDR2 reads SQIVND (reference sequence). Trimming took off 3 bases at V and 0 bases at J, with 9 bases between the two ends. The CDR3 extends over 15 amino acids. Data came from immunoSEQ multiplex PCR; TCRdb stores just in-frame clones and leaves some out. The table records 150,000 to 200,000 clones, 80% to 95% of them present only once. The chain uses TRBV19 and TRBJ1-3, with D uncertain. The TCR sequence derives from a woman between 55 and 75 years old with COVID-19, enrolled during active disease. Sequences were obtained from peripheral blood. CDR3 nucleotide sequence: TGTGCCAGTAGTATTCAGGTCAGCTCTGGAAACACCATATATTTT. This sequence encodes CASSIQVSSGNTIYF.